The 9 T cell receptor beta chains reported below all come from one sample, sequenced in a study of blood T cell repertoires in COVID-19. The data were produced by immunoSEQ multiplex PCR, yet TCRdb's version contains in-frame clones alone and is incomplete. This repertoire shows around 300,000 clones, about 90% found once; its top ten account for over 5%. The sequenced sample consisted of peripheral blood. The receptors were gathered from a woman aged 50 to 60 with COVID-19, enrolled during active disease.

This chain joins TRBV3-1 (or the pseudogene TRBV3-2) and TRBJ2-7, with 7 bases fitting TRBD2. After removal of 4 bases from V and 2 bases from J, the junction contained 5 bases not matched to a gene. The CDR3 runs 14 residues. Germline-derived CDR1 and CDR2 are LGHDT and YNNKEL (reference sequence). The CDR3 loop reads CASSPLAEPYEQYF. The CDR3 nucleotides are TGTGCCAGCAGCCCTCTAGCGGAACCCTACGAGCAGTACTTC.

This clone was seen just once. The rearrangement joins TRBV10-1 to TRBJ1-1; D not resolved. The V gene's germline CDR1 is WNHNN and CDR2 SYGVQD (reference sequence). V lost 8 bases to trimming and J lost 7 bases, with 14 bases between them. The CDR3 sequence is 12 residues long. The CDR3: CASAVDLGEAFF. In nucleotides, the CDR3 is TGCGCCAGCGCGGTGGATCTGGGTGAAGCTTTCTTT.

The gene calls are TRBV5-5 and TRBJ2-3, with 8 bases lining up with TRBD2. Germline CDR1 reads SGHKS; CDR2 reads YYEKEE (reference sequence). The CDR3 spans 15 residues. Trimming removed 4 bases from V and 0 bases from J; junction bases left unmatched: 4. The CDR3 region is CASSTSGASTDTQYF. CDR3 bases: TGTGCCAGCAGCACTAGCGGTGCTAGCACAGATACGCAGTATTTT.

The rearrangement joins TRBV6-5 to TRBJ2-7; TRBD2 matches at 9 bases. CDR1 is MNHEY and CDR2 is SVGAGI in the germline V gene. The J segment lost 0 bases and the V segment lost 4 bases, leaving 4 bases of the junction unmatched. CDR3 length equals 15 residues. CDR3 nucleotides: TGTGCCAGCAGTTTCCATAGCGGGAGCTCCTACGAGCAGTACTTC. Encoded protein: CASSFHSGSSYEQYF.

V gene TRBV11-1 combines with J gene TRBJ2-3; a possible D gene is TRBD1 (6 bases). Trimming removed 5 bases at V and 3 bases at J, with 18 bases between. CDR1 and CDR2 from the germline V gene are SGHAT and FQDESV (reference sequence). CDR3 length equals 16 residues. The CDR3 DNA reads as TGTGCCAGCAGCGCAACACCGGGACAAAGTACAGATACGCAGTATTTT. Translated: CASSATPGQSTDTQYF.

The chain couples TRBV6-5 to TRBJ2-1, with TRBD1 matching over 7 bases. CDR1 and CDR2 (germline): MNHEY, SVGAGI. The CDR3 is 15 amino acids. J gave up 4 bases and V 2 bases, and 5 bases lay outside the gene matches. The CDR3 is CASSYDRAQYNEQFF. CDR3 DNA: TGTGCCAGCAGTTACGACAGGGCTCAGTACAATGAGCAGTTCTTC.

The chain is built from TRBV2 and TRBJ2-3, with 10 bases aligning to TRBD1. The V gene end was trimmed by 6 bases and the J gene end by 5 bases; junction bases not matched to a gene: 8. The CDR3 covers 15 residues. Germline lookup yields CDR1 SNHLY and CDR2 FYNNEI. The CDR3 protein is CASRGRDRGQDTQYF. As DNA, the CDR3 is TGTGCCAGCAGGGGTAGAGACAGGGGGCAAGATACGCAGTATTTT.

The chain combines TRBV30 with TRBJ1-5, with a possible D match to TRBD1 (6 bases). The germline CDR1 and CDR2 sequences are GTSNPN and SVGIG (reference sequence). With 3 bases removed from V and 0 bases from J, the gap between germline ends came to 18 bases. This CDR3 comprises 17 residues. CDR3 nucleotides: TGTGCCTGGAGAAGTACAGGGCAAAGGAATAGCAATCAGCCCCAGCATTTT. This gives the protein CAWRSTGQRNSNQPQHF.

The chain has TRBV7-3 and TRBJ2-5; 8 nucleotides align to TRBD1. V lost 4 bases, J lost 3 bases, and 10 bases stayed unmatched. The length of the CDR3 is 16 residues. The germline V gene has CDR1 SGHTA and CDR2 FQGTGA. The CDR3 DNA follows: TGTGCCAGCAGCTCCTTGGACAGGGCCGTAAAAGAGACCCAGTACTTC. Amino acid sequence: CASSSLDRAVKETQYF.